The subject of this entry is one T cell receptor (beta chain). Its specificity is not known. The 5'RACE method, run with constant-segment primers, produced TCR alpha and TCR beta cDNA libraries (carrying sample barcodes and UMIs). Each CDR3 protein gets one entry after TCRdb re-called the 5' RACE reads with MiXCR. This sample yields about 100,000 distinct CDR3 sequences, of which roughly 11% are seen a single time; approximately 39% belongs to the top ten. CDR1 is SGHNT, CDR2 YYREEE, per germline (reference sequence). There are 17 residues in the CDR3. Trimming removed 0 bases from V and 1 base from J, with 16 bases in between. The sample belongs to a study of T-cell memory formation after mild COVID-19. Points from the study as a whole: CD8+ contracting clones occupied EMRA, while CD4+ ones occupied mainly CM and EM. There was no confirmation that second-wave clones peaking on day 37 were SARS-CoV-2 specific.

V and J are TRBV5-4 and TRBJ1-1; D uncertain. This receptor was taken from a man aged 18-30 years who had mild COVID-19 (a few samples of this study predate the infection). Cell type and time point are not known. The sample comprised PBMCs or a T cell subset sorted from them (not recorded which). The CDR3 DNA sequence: TGTGCCAGCAGCTTGGTCGGGGATCGCTGGGGGAACACTGAAGCTTTCTTT. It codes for CASSLVGDRWGNTEAFF. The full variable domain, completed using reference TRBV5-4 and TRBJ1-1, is ETGVTQSPTHLIKTRGQQVTLRCSSQSGHNTVSWYQQALGQGPQFIFQYYREEENGRGNFPPRFSGLQFPNYSSELNVNALELDDSALYLCASSLVGDRWGNTEAFFGQGTRLTVV.